Listed below are T cell receptor beta chains from one sample, sequenced in a study of T cell repertoires in cytomegalovirus infection. Each CDR3 protein is one row after TCRdb ran MiXCR on the reads. Of about 530,000 distinct CDR3 sequences in the sample, about 26% were seen once. Sequences were obtained from PBMCs. Receptors were obtained from a human donor in good health (CMV status not recorded). Some clones in this sample may be carry-over from other donors' samples. The CDR3 runs from the conserved cysteine through the conserved F or W. A D gene is named only where the DNA matches it firmly. Some rows mark clone size as missing; the rest say once, few, many or name a class of expanded clone.

CDR3 DNA: TGTGCCAGCAGTTTGGGGGTCGGGAGTCTCGCCGAGCAGTACTTC
CDR3 protein: CASSLGVGSLAEQYF
V gene: TRBV12-3/TRBV12-4
D gene: .
CDR3 length: 15
clone size: many
J gene: TRBJ2-7

CDR3 DNA: TGTGCCAGCAGAAGAGAGGTTATGAGCACTGAAGCTTTCTTT
CDR3 protein: CASRREVMSTEAFF
V gene: TRBV12-3/TRBV12-4
D gene: .
CDR3 length: 14
clone size: many
J gene: TRBJ1-1

CDR3 DNA: TGTGCCAGCAGTTCCAGGGCCGGCGCCTATGGCTACACCTTC
CDR3 protein: CASSSRAGAYGYTF
V gene: TRBV6-2/TRBV6-3
D gene: .
CDR3 length: 14
clone size: few
J gene: TRBJ1-2

CDR3 DNA: TGTGCCACCAGCCCGCGACGGTTCAATCAGCCCCAGCATTTT
CDR3 protein: CATSPRRFNQPQHF
V gene: TRBV15
D gene: .
CDR3 length: 14
clone size: .
J gene: TRBJ1-5

CDR3 DNA: TGCGCCAGCAGCCCCATCGGTTTTAAGGATTACGAGCAGTACTTC
CDR3 protein: CASSPIGFKDYEQYF
V gene: TRBV4-1
D gene: .
CDR3 length: 15
clone size: few
J gene: TRBJ2-7

CDR3 DNA: TGCGCCAGCAGCCAAGATGGTGGTGGCTACACCTTC
CDR3 protein: CASSQDGGGYTF
V gene: TRBV4-1
D gene: .
CDR3 length: 12
clone size: .
J gene: TRBJ1-2

CDR3 DNA: TGTGCCAGCAGCCCAGAGGATTTGGCCTCCTACGAGCAGTACTTC
CDR3 protein: CASSPEDLASYEQYF
V gene: TRBV7-3
D gene: .
CDR3 length: 15
clone size: .
J gene: TRBJ2-7

CDR3 DNA: TGCAGCGTTAGAGTGGCGACACACAATGAGCAGTTCTTC
CDR3 protein: CSVRVATHNEQFF
V gene: TRBV29-1
D gene: .
CDR3 length: 13
clone size: .
J gene: TRBJ2-1

CDR3 DNA: TGTGCCAGCAGCCCGCTACAGGGACTAGCGGTCCACAAAAACATTCAGTACTTC
CDR3 protein: CASSPLQGLAVHKNIQYF
V gene: TRBV7-8
D gene: TRBD2
CDR3 length: 18
clone size: few
J gene: TRBJ2-4

CDR3 DNA: TGTGCCAGTAGTATTCATACAGGTGATCAGCCCCAGCATTTT
CDR3 protein: CASSIHTGDQPQHF
V gene: TRBV19
D gene: .
CDR3 length: 14
clone size: many
J gene: TRBJ1-5

CDR3 DNA: TGTGCCGTGTGCGGGGGCAGGGGGCCCTCCCTTCAGCCCCAGCATTTT
CDR3 protein: CAVCGGRGPSLQPQHF
V gene: TRBV6-6
D gene: TRBD1
CDR3 length: 16
clone size: few
J gene: TRBJ1-5

CDR3 DNA: TGTGCCAGCAGTTACCAGGTGGCGGTTAGCACAGATACGCAGTATTTT
CDR3 protein: CASSYQVAVSTDTQYF
V gene: TRBV6-5
D gene: .
CDR3 length: 16
clone size: many
J gene: TRBJ2-3

CDR3 DNA: TGTGCCAGCAGCTTGGCCCCTAATAGGCCCCAGCATTTT
CDR3 protein: CASSLAPNRPQHF
V gene: TRBV7-2
D gene: .
CDR3 length: 13
clone size: many
J gene: TRBJ1-5

CDR3 DNA: TGTGCCAGCAGCTCCCCCACCCATCTATACAATGAGCAGTTCTTC
CDR3 protein: CASSSPTHLYNEQFF
V gene: TRBV7-6
D gene: .
CDR3 length: 15
clone size: many
J gene: TRBJ2-1

CDR3 DNA: TGTGCCAGCAGTTACGCCGGACCAGGGATGTATTCACCCCTCCACTTT
CDR3 protein: CASSYAGPGMYSPLHF
V gene: TRBV6-5
D gene: .
CDR3 length: 16
clone size: .
J gene: TRBJ1-6

CDR3 DNA: TGTGCCAGTAGTCCTGAACAGGGGGGAACTAGCAATCAGCCCCAGCATTTT
CDR3 protein: CASSPEQGGTSNQPQHF
V gene: TRBV19
D gene: TRBD1
CDR3 length: 17
clone size: .
J gene: TRBJ1-5

CDR3 DNA: TGTGCCAGCATCCCCCAGGGAAACTATGGCTACACCTTC
CDR3 protein: CASIPQGNYGYTF
V gene: TRBV7-9
D gene: .
CDR3 length: 13
clone size: many
J gene: TRBJ1-2

CDR3 DNA: TGTGCCAGCAGCCCCGGTCCAGGGCTGGGAGCTTTCTTT
CDR3 protein: CASSPGPGLGAFF
V gene: TRBV7-6
D gene: .
CDR3 length: 13
clone size: few
J gene: TRBJ1-1